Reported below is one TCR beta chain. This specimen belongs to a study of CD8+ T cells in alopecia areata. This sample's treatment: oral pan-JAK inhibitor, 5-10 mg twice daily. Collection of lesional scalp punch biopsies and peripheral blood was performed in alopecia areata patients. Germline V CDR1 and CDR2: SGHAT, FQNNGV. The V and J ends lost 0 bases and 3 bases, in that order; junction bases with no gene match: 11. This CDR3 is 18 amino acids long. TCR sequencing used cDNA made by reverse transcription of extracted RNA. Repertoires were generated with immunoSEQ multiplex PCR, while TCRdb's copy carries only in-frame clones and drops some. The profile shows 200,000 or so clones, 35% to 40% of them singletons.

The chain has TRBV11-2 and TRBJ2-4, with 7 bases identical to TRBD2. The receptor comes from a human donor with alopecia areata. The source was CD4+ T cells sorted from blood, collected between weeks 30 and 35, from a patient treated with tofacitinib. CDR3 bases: TGTGCCAGCAGCTTAGATCCGGGAGCGGGGTTGGGCAAAAACATTCAGTACTTC. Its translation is CASSLDPGAGLGKNIQYF. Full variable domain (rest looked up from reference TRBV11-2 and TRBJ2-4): EAGVAQSPRYKIIEKRQSVAFWCNPISGHATLYWYQQILGQGPKLLIQFQNNGVVDDSQLPKDRFSAERLKGVDSTLKIQPAKLEDSAVYLCASSLDPGAGLGKNIQYFGAGTRLSVL.